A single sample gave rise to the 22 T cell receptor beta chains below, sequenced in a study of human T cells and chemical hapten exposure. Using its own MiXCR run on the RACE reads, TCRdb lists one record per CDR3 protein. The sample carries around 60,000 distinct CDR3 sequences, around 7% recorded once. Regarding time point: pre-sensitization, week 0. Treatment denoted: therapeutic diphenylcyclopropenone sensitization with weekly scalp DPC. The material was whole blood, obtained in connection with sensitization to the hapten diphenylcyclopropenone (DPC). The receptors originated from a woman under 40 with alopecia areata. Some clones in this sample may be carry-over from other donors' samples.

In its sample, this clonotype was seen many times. In DNA, the CDR3 is TGTGCCAGCAGTTACACTGAAGCTTTCTTT. This translates into CASSYTEAFF. The chain is built from TRBV6-5 and TRBJ1-1; D remains unclear. Germline assignment: CDR1 MNHEY and CDR2 SVGAGI. The CDR3 extends over 10 amino acids. V was shortened by 2 bases and J by 5 bases, with 0 bases between the two germline ends.

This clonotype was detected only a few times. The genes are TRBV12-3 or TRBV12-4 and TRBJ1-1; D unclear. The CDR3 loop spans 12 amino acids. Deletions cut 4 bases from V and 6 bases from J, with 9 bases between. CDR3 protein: CASSYPAAEAFF. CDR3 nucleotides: TGTGCCAGCAGTTACCCCGCAGCTGAAGCTTTCTTT.

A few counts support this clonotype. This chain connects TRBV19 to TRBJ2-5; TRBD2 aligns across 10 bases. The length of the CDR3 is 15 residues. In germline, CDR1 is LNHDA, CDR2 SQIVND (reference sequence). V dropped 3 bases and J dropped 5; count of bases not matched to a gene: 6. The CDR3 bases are TGTGCCAGTAGTATCGGGACTAGCGTTGGGGAGACCCAGTACTTC. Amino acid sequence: CASSIGTSVGETQYF. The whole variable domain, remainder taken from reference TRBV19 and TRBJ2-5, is DGGITQSPKYLFRKEGQNVTLSCEQNLNHDAMYWYRQDPGQGLRLIYYSQIVNDFQKGDIAEGYSVSREKKESFPLTVTSAQKNPTAFYLCASSIGTSVGETQYFGPGTRLLVL.

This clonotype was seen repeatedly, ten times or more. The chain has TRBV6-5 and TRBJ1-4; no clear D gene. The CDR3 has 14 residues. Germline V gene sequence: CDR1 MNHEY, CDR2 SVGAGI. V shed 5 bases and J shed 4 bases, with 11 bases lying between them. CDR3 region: CASSRTESNEKLFF. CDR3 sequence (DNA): TGTGCCAGCAGTCGGACTGAGAGTAATGAAAAACTGTTTTTT.

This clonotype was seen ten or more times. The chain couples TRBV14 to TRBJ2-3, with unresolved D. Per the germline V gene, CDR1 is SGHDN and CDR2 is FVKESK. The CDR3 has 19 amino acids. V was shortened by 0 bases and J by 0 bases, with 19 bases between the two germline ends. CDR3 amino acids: CASSQEPSLLADSTDTQYF. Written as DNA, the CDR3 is TGTGCCAGCAGCCAAGAACCTAGTCTGCTCGCGGATAGCACAGATACGCAGTATTTT. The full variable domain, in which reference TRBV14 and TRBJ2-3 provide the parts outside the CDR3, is EAGVTQFPSHSVIEKGQTVTLRCDPISGHDNLYWYRRVMGKEIKFLLHFVKESKQDESGMPNNRFLAERTGGTYSTLKVQPAELEDSGVYFCASSQEPSLLADSTDTQYFGPGTRLTVL.

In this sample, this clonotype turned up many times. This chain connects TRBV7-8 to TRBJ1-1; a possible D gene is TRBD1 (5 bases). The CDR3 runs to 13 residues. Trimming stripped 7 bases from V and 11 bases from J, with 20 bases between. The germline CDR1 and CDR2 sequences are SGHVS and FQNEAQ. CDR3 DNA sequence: TGTGCCAGCAAAGACCGAGCTGGGACCGAGGCTTTCTTT. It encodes CASKDRAGTEAFF.

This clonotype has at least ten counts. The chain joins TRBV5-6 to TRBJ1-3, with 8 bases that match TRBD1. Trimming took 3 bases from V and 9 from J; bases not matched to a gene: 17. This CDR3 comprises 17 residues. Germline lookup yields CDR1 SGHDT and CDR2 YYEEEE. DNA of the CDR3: TGTGCCAGCAGCTCAACTTCCGGGACAGGTTTCCGCGGCACCATATATTTT. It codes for CASSSTSGTGFRGTIYF.

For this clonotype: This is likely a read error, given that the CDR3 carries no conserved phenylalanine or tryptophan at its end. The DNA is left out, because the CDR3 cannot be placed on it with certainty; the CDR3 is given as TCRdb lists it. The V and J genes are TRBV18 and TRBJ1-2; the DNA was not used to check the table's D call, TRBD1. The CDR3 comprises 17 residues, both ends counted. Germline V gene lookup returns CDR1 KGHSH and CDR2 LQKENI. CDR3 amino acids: CASSPPTGQPTNYGDTS.

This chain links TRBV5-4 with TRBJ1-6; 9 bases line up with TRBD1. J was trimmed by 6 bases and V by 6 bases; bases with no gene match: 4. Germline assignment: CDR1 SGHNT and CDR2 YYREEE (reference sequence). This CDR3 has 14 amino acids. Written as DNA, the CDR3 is TGTGCCAGCACCGAGGACAGGGGTAATTCACCCCTCCACTTT. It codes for CASTEDRGNSPLHF.

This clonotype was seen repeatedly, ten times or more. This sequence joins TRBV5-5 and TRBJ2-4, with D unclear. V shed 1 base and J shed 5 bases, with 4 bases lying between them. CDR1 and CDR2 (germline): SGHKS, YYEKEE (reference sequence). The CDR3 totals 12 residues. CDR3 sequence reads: CASSLQENIQYF. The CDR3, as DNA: TGTGCCAGCAGCTTGCAGGAAAACATTCAGTACTTC.

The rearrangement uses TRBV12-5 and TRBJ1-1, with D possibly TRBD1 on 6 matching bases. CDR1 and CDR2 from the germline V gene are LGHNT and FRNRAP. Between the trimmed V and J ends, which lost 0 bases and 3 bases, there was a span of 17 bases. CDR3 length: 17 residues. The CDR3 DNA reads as TGTGCTAGTGGTTTGGTTATTTGGGACAACAGTCACACTGAAGCTTTCTTT. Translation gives CASGLVIWDNSHTEAFF.

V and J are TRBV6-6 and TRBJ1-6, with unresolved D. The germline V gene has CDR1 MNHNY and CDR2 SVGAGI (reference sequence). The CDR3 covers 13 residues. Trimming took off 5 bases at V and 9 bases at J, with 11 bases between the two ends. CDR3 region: CASSLGGTSPLHF. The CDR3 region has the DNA TGTGCCAGCAGTCTAGGCGGAACTTCACCCCTCCACTTT.

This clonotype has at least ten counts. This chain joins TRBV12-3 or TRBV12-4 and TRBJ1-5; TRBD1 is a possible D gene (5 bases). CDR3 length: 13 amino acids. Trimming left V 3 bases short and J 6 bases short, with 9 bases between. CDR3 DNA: TGTGCCAGCAGTTTTGGGACCGGTCAGCCCCAGCATTTT. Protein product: CASSFGTGQPQHF.

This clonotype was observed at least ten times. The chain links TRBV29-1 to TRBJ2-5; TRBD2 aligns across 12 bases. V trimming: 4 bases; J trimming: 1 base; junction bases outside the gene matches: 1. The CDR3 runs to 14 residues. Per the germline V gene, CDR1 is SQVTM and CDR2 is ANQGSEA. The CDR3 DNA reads TGCAGCGTTGGGACTAGCGGGGCCCAAGAGACCCAGTACTTC. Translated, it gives CSVGTSGAQETQYF.

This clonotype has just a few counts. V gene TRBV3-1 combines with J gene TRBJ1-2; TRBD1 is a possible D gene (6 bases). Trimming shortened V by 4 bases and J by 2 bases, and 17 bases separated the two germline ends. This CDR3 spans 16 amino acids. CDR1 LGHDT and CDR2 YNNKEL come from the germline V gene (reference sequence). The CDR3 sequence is CASSRNTGLINYGYTF. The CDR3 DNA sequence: TGTGCCAGCAGCCGTAATACAGGGCTGATCAACTATGGCTACACCTTC.

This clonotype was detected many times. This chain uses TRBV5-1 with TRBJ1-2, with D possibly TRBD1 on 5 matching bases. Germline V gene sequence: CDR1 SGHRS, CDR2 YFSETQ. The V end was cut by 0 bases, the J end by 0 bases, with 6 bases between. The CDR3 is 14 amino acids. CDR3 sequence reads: CASSLAQANYGYTF. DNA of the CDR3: TGCGCCAGCAGCTTGGCACAGGCTAACTATGGCTACACCTTC. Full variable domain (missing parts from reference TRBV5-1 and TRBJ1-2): KAGVTQTPRYLIKTRGQQVTLSCSPISGHRSVSWYQQTPGQGLQFLFEYFSETQRNKGNFPGRFSGRQFSNSRSEMNVSTLELGDSALYLCASSLAQANYGYTFGSGTRLTVV.

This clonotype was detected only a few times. The CDR3 DNA is TGTGCCAGCAGCTTCGGACAGGGCCACACTGAAGCTTTCTTT. Amino acid sequence: CASSFGQGHTEAFF. This chain uses TRBV7-3 with TRBJ1-1; 8 nucleotides align to TRBD1. This CDR3 region has 14 residues. The junction had 3 bases not matched to a gene; V was cut back by 3 bases and J by 3 bases. Germline CDR1 SGHTA, CDR2 FQGTGA.

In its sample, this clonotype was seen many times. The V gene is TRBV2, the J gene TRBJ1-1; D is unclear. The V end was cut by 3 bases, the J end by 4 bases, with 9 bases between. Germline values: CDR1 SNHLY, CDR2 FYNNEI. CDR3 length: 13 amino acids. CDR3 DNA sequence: TGTGCCAGCAGTGATCAACTATTCACTGAAGCTTTCTTT. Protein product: CASSDQLFTEAFF.

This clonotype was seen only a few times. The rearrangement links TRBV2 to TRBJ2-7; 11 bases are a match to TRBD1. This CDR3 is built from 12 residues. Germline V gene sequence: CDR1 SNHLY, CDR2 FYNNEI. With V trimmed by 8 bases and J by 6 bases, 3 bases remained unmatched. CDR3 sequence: CASSGTGGEQYF. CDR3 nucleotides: TGTGCCAGCTCCGGGACAGGGGGCGAGCAGTACTTC.

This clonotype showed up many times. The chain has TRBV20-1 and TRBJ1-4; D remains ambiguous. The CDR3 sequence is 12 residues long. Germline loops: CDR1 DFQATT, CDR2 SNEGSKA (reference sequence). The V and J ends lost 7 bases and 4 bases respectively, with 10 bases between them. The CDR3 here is CSGRGYNEKLFF. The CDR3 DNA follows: TGCAGTGGGCGCGGGTATAATGAAAAACTGTTTTTT.

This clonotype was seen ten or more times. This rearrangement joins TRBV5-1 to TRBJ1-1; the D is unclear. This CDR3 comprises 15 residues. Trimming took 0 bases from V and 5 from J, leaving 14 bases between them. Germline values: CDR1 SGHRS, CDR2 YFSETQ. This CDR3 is CASSLAAEGRTEAFF. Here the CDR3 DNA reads TGCGCCAGCAGCTTGGCCGCCGAGGGCCGGACTGAAGCTTTCTTT.

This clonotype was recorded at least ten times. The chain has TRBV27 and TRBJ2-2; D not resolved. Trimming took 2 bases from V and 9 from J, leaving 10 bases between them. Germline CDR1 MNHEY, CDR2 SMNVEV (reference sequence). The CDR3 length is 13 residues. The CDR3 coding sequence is TGTGCCAGCAGTTTAGCCAGCCCCAGGGAGCTGTTTTTT. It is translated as CASSLASPRELFF.